This TCR beta chain was sequenced in a study of blood T cell repertoires in COVID-19. The germline V gene has CDR1 SEHNR and CDR2 FQNEAQ (reference sequence). V was clipped by 5 bases and J by 1 base, with 15 bases between them. The length of the CDR3 is 16 residues. TCRdb's table, derived via immunoSEQ multiplex PCR, lists solely in-frame clones and lacks some. The data hold over 200,000 clones, with roughly nine tenths observed a single time. The count of this clone is one. Sequenced: peripheral blood. The chain carries TRBV7-9 and TRBJ2-4; D is perhaps TRBD2 (5 bases). This TCR was sampled from a man aged 55-75 years who had recovered from COVID-19. The CDR3 protein is CASSVGSGEAKNIQYF. In DNA form, the CDR3 reads TGTGCCAGCAGCGTCGGGTCCGGGGAGGCCAAAAACATTCAGTACTTC.